Presented here are 24 T cell receptor beta chains from one specimen sequenced in a study of response to subunit inactivated influenza vaccine. A single record per CDR3 protein comes from TCRdb applying MiXCR to the RT-PCR reads. The profile shows roughly 540,000 distinct CDR3 sequences, under 30% of them singletons. Another study also made use of these data, one on T cells expressing NK-cell markers. That work adds: The authors made TCR beta cDNA libraries by 5'RACE template switching. This switching added a universal primer site and UMIs.

Sample: CD4+ T cells sorted from PBMCs, taken about 13 days after vaccination. The receptor set was obtained from a man between 50 and 59 years old who received an inactivated influenza vaccine.

The chain joins TRBV4-3 to TRBJ1-1; D is undetermined. This CDR3 contains 13 residues. The V gene lost 4 bases and the J gene lost 4 bases, with 10 bases spanning the gap. Per germline, CDR1 LGHNA and CDR2 YSLEER. The DNA for the CDR3 is TGCGCCAGCAGCCTTGAGAGGAGCACTGAAGCTTTCTTT. Translating gives CASSLERSTEAFF.

This clonotype was recorded a few times. The chain couples TRBV10-3 to TRBJ2-1, with unresolved D. Trimming stripped 2 bases from V and 7 bases from J, with 15 bases between. CDR1 and CDR2 from the germline V gene are ENHRY and SYGVKD. This CDR3 contains 15 residues. Written as DNA, the CDR3 is TGTGCCATCAGTGAGGCGGCGAAAATGCGGAATGAGCAGTTCTTC. Translated: CAISEAAKMRNEQFF.

This clonotype was seen a handful of times. The gene calls are TRBV6-2 or TRBV6-3 and TRBJ1-5; D is perhaps TRBD1 (6 bases). The CDR3 spans 15 residues. Between the trimmed V and J ends, which lost 7 bases and 4 bases, there was a span of 17 bases. Looked up from germline, CDR1 is MNHEY and CDR2 is SVGEGT. This CDR3 is CASNERGPGNQPQHF. The CDR3 DNA follows: TGTGCCAGCAACGAACGGGGGCCAGGAAATCAGCCCCAGCATTTT.

This clonotype was observed a handful of times. CDR3: CASSQGHTGQPQHF. The CDR3 bases are TGTGCCAGCAGCCAGGGGCACACGGGCCAGCCCCAGCATTTT. The chain is built from TRBV12-3 or TRBV12-4 and TRBJ1-5, with a weak D call TRBD1 (6 bases). The CDR3 has 14 residues. The V end was cut by 6 bases, the J end by 7 bases, with 16 bases between.

This chain connects TRBV7-9 to TRBJ2-1, with no clear D. The CDR3 totals 12 residues. The V end lost 5 bases, the J end lost 10 bases, and 12 bases lay between the germline ends. Germline V lookup: CDR1 SEHNR, CDR2 FQNEAQ (reference sequence). CDR3 loop: CASSPEWGEQFF. The CDR3 DNA follows: TGTGCCAGCAGCCCAGAATGGGGAGAGCAGTTCTTC.

This clonotype came up many times. The chain uses TRBV29-1 and TRBJ2-3; D tentatively reads TRBD1 or TRBD2 (6 bases each). This CDR3 is built from 14 residues. The V end lost 7 bases, the J end lost 1 base, and 15 bases lay between the germline ends. Germline assignment: CDR1 SQVTM and CDR2 ANQGSEA. In DNA, the CDR3 is TGCAGCGCTTGGAGGGGGAGTGGCACAGATACGCAGTATTTT. It is translated as CSAWRGSGTDTQYF.

This clonotype has more than one count but fewer than ten. The chain combines TRBV6-5 with TRBJ2-7, with D unclear. V was cut by 0 bases and J by 1 base, with 13 bases left in between. The CDR3 covers 16 residues. The germline CDR1 and CDR2 sequences are MNHEY and SVGAGI. CDR3 nucleotides: TGTGCCAGCAGTTACTCGGCCGTCGTTGGGTCCTACGAGCAGTACTTC. Translating gives CASSYSAVVGSYEQYF.

V and J are TRBV6-1 and TRBJ1-5; TRBD1 might be the D (5 bases). The length of the CDR3 is 16 residues. CDR1 MNHNS and CDR2 SASEGT come from the germline V gene. V was clipped by 8 bases and J by 2 bases, with 19 bases between them. The CDR3 protein is CASATSQGGGNQPQHF. The CDR3 DNA reads as TGTGCCAGCGCCACATCCCAGGGTGGAGGCAATCAGCCCCAGCATTTT.

This chain links TRBV24-1 with TRBJ2-2; 9 nucleotides align to TRBD2. This CDR3 has 13 residues. V lost 9 bases and J lost 10; bases outside the gene matches: 8. CDR1 KGHDR and CDR2 SFDVKD come from the germline V gene. This CDR3 is CATASGDPVELFF. CDR3 in DNA: TGTGCCACCGCTAGCGGGGATCCGGTGGAGCTGTTTTTT.

The chain recombines TRBV7-6 with TRBJ2-7; no definite D call. Germline CDR1 SGHVS, CDR2 FNYEAQ. The CDR3 length is 12 residues. V lost 2 bases and J 5 bases, leaving 7 bases between the germline ends. For the CDR3, the DNA is TGTGCCAGCAGCTTAATTCCCCACGAGCAGTACTTC. Encoded protein: CASSLIPHEQYF. Full variable domain (rest looked up from reference TRBV7-6 and TRBJ2-7): GAGVSQSPRYKVTKRGQDVALRCDPISGHVSLYWYRQALGQGPEFLTYFNYEAQQDKSGLPNDRFSAERPEGSISTLTIQRTEQRDSAMYRCASSLIPHEQYFGPGTRLTVT.

This clonotype was counted only a few times. The V call is TRBV24-1, the J call TRBJ2-5; weak D call: TRBD2 (6 bases). The CDR3 runs 16 residues. Trimming cost V 1 base and J 0 bases, with 11 bases left between them. Per germline, CDR1 KGHDR and CDR2 SFDVKD. CDR3 sequence (DNA): TGTGCCACCAGTGATTTCCAACGGGGGAACCAAGAGACCCAGTACTTC. It translates to CATSDFQRGNQETQYF.

Many counts were recorded for this clonotype. V usage is TRBV7-2 and J usage is TRBJ1-2; 9 bases fit TRBD1. V dropped 5 bases and J dropped 4; count of bases not matched to a gene: 11. This CDR3 comprises 16 residues. Per germline, CDR1 SGHTA and CDR2 FQGNSA. The CDR3 DNA is TGTGCCAGCAGCCCGAACAGGGGGCGCATTAGCTATGGCTACACCTTC. It encodes CASSPNRGRISYGYTF.

The chain couples TRBV6-4 to TRBJ2-1; TRBD2 matches 10 bases. The ends lost 5 bases at V and 3 bases at J; junction bases unmatched: 4. The CDR3 covers 15 residues. CDR1 MRHNA and CDR2 SNTAGT come from the germline V gene. This CDR3 is CASSTGTSVYNEQFF. The CDR3 DNA follows: TGTGCCAGCAGTACCGGGACTAGCGTCTACAATGAGCAGTTCTTC.

This clonotype has more than one count but fewer than ten. V and J are TRBV20-1 and TRBJ2-7, with D perhaps TRBD1 (6 bases). Per germline, CDR1 DFQATT and CDR2 SNEGSKA (reference sequence). The CDR3 has 15 amino acids. V lost 3 bases and J 3 bases, leaving 18 bases between the germline ends. CDR3 in DNA: TGCAGTGCTAGGACAATGCAGGGGTTAGTCTACGAGCAGTACTTC. It specifies CSARTMQGLVYEQYF.

The genes are TRBV5-1 and TRBJ2-1; 8 bases align to TRBD1. This CDR3 is built from 15 residues. Germline V CDR1 and CDR2: SGHRS, YFSETQ. V lost 5 bases and J lost 5; bases outside the gene matches: 9. CDR3 DNA sequence: TGCGCCAGCAGGACAGGGGATCGAAGGCACAATGAGCAGTTCTTC. It is translated as CASRTGDRRHNEQFF.

In its sample, this clonotype was seen a few times. This chain connects TRBV15 to TRBJ2-7; weak D call: TRBD1 (5 bases). The germline V gene encodes CDR1 LNHNV and CDR2 YYDKDF (reference sequence). With 0 bases removed from V and 2 bases from J, the gap between germline ends came to 11 bases. CDR3 length: 15 residues. The CDR3 nucleotides are TGTGCCACCAGCAGAGATGACAGCCTGACCTACGAGCAGTACTTC. It codes for CATSRDDSLTYEQYF.

This clonotype appeared once. The chain joins TRBV20-1 to TRBJ1-2; TRBD1 agrees at 8 bases. This CDR3 is 13 amino acids long. With 5 bases clipped from V and 5 bases from J, the junction kept 7 bases outside the gene matches. Germline V gene data show CDR1 as DFQATT and CDR2 as SNEGSKA (reference sequence). This CDR3 is CSARTGTEYGYTF. The DNA for the CDR3 is TGCAGTGCTCGGACAGGGACGGAGTATGGCTACACCTTC.

J is TRBJ2-7 and V is TRBV27; 7 bases are a match to TRBD2. V lost 4 bases and J lost 3; bases outside the gene matches: 6. Germline V gives CDR1 MNHEY, CDR2 SMNVEV (reference sequence). The CDR3 covers 14 residues. The CDR3 loop is CASSSLAGNYEQYF. The DNA for the CDR3 is TGTGCCAGCAGTTCGTTAGCGGGTAACTACGAGCAGTACTTC.

V and J are TRBV29-1 and TRBJ2-5; D is unresolved. Trimming took 4 bases from V and 5 from J, leaving 14 bases between them. The CDR3 runs 13 residues. In germline, CDR1 is SQVTM, CDR2 ANQGSEA. The CDR3, as DNA: TGCAGCGTTGGGGATGTGCGAGGTGAGACCCAGTACTTC. Translated, it gives CSVGDVRGETQYF.

This clonotype was observed a single time. The chain joins TRBV20-1 to TRBJ2-3, with 9 bases identical to TRBD2. The CDR3 has 13 amino acids. The trim removed 6 bases at V and 3 bases at J, leaving 4 bases unmatched. Germline values: CDR1 DFQATT, CDR2 SNEGSKA (reference sequence). The CDR3 DNA reads as TGCAGTGCGGCTGGACTAGCGACAGATACGCAGTATTTT. Its translation: CSAAGLATDTQYF.

This clonotype showed up just a few times. The rearrangement links TRBV30 to TRBJ2-7, with D unresolved. V gave up 1 base and J gave up 4 bases, with 2 bases separating them. The CDR3 consists of 10 residues. The germline CDR1 and CDR2 sequences are GTSNPN and SVGIG (reference sequence). The CDR3 is CAWSGYEQYF. CDR3 coding DNA: TGTGCCTGGAGTGGGTACGAGCAGTACTTC.

This clonotype was picked up a small number of times. The chain carries TRBV5-1 and TRBJ2-3, with 8 bases aligning to TRBD1. Trimming at V came to 0 bases and at J to 6 bases, leaving 15 bases not matched to a gene. CDR1 and CDR2 from the germline V gene are SGHRS and YFSETQ. The CDR3 has 18 residues. The CDR3 DNA follows: TGCGCCAGCAGCTTGGTCTCGTCAGGGGGCAAGAGGGGGGATACGCAGTATTTT. Protein sequence: CASSLVSSGGKRGDTQYF.

The V and J genes are TRBV10-3 and TRBJ2-1; the D is unclear. Trimming left V 0 bases short and J 7 bases short, with 10 bases between. CDR3 size: 14 residues. CDR1 is ENHRY and CDR2 is SYGVKD in the germline V gene. The CDR3 bases are TGTGCCATCAGTGAGTCGCGAAGCCCGAATGAGCAGTTCTTC. As protein: CAISESRSPNEQFF.

The gene calls are TRBV7-9 and TRBJ1-2, with 7 positions matching TRBD1. The germline CDR1 and CDR2 sequences are SEHNR and FQNEAQ (reference sequence). With 7 bases clipped from V and 3 bases from J, the junction kept 5 bases outside the gene matches. The CDR3 loop spans 13 amino acids. The CDR3: CASNLDRDYGYTF. The CDR3 nucleotides read TGTGCCAGCAACCTAGACAGGGACTATGGCTACACCTTC.